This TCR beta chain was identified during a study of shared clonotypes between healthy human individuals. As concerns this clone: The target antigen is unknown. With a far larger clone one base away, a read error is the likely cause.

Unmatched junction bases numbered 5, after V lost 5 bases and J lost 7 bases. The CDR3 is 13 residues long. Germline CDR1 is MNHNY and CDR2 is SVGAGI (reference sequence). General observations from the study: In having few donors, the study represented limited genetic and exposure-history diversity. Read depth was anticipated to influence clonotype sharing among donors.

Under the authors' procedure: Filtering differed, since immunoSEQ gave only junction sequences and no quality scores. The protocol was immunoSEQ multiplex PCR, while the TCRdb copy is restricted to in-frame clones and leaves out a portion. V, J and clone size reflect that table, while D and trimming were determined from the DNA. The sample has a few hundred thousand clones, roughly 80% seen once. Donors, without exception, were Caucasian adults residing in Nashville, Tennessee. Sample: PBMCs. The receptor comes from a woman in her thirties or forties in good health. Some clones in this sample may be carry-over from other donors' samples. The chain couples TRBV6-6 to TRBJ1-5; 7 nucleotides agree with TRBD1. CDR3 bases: TGTGCCAGCAGTCCATACAGGGGACAGCCCCAGCATTTT. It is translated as CASSPYRGQPQHF.